The clone carrying this T cell receptor beta chain was counted a few times. In TCRdb, the RT-PCR reads were re-called with MiXCR into one record per CDR3 protein. The data contain under 500,000 distinct CDR3 sequences, roughly 9.8% of them singletons. V was trimmed by 7 bases and J by 0 bases, leaving 13 bases between them. CDR1 is MNHEY and CDR2 is SVGEGT in the germline V gene. The CDR3 is made up of 14 amino acids. The data derive from a study of response to subunit inactivated influenza vaccine. This sequence joins TRBV6-2 or TRBV6-3 and TRBJ2-7; D is possibly TRBD2 (5 bases). Here the sequenced sample was PBMCs from blood, taken about 40 days after vaccination. This TCR came from a man between 50 and 59 years old who received an inactivated influenza vaccine. The CDR3 here is CASTLSANSYEQYF. Here the CDR3 DNA reads TGTGCCAGCACCCTTAGCGCCAACTCCTACGAGCAGTACTTC.